A single TCR beta chain is shown here with its context. The data were obtained in a study of identifying expanded T cells in peripheral blood. The repertoire was sequenced with immunoSEQ multiplex PCR; TCRdb's copy has only in-frame clones and lacks some. The repertoire holds approximately 97,000 clones, approximately 88% seen once, with roughly 13% in the top ten. Germline V lookup: CDR1 SGHTA, CDR2 FQGNSA. V shed 5 bases and J shed 4 bases, with 14 bases lying between them. The CDR3 contains 14 residues. The specimen sequenced was blood. This receptor was taken from a person between 18 and 75 years old in good health. The chain couples TRBV7-2 to TRBJ2-5; D uncertain. The CDR3 region has the DNA TGTGCCAGCAGCGGATATATCGCCGTAGAGACCCAGTACTTC. Amino acids: CASSGYIAVETQYF.